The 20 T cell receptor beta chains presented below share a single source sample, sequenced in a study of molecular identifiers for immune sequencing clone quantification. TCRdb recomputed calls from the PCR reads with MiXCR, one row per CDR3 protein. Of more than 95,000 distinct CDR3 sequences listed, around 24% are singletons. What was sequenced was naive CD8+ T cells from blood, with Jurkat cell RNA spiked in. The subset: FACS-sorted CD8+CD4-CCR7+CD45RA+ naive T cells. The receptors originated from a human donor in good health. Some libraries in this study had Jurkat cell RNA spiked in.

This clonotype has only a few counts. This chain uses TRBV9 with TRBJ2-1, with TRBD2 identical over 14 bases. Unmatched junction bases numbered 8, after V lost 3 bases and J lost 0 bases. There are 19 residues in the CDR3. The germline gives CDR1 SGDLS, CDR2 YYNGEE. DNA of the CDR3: TGTGCCAGCAGCGGCTGGACTAGCGGGGGGAAAAGCTCCTACAATGAGCAGTTCTTC. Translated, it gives CASSGWTSGGKSSYNEQFF.

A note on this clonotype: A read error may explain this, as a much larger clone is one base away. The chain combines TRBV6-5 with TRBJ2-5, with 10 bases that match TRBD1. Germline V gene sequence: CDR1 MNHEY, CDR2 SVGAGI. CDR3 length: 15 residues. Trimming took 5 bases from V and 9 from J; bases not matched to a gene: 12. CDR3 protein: CASSHDRGREEPQYF. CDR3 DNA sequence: TGTGCCAGCAGTCACGACAGGGGGCGGGAGGAGCCCCAGTACTTC.

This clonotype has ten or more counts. CDR3 protein: CASSLALGGESYGYTF. In DNA, the CDR3 is TGTGCCAGCAGCTTAGCCCTAGGAGGGGAGAGCTATGGCTACACCTTC. The chain links TRBV11-2 to TRBJ1-2, with D perhaps matching TRBD1 (5 bases). Trimming removed 1 base at V and 4 bases at J, with 16 bases between. From germline, CDR1 is SGHAT and CDR2 FQNNGV. The CDR3 consists of 16 residues.

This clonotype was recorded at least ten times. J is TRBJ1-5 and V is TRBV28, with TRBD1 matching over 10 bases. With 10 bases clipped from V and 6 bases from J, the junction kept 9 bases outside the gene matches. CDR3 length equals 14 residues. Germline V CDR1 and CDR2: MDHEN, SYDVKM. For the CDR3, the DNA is TGTGCCACCGAGGGACAGGGGTTGGGTCAGCCCCAGCATTTT. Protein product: CATEGQGLGQPQHF.

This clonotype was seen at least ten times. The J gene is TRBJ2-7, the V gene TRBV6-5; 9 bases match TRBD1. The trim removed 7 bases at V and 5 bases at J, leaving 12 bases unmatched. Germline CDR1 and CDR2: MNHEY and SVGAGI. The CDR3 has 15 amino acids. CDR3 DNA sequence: TGTGCCAGCACCGCTGCCCCGGGACAGGGCGACGAGCAGTACTTC. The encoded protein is CASTAAPGQGDEQYF.

This CDR3 is CASSRGTGNYEQYF. As DNA, the CDR3 is TGTGCCAGCAGCCGAGGGACAGGGAACTACGAGCAGTACTTC. The rearrangement uses TRBV7-6 and TRBJ2-7, with 9 bases that match TRBD1. Germline lookup yields CDR1 SGHVS and CDR2 FNYEAQ. The V segment lost 5 bases and the J segment 3 bases; nucleotides outside the gene matches: 5. The CDR3 consists of 14 residues.

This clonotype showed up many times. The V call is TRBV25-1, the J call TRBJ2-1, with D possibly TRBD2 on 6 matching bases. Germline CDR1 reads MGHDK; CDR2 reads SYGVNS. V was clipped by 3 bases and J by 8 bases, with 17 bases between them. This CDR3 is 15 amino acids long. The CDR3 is CASSEGGKGNYEQFF. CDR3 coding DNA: TGTGCCAGCAGTGAGGGCGGGAAGGGGAACTATGAGCAGTTCTTC. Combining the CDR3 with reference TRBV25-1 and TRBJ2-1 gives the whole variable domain EADIYQTPRYLVIGTGKKITLECSQTMGHDKMYWYQQDPGMELHLIHYSYGVNSTEKGDLSSESTVSRIRTEHFPLTLESARPSHTSQYLCASSEGGKGNYEQFFGPGTRLTVL.

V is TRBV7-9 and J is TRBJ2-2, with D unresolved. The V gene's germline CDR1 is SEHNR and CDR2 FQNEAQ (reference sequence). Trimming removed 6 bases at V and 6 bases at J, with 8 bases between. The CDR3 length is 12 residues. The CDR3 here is CASSWGSGELFF. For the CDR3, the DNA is TGTGCCAGCAGTTGGGGTTCCGGGGAGCTGTTTTTT.

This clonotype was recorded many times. CDR3 amino acids: CASSPGTGDVETQYF. The CDR3 region has the DNA TGTGCCAGCAGCCCGGGGACAGGGGACGTCGAGACCCAGTACTTC. The V call is TRBV13, the J call TRBJ2-5, with 10 bases that match TRBD1. Germline V gene data show CDR1 as PRHDT and CDR2 as FYEKMQ (reference sequence). The CDR3 length is 15 residues. V was pared by 5 bases and J by 5 bases, with 8 bases of the junction left unmatched.

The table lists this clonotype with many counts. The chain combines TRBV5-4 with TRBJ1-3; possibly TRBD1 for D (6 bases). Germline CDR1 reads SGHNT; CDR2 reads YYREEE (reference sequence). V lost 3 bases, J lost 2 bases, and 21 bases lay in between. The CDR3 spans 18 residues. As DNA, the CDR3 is TGTGCCAGCAGCTGGGAGGGGGTTCCTGACCCTACTGGAAACACCATATATTTT. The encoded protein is CASSWEGVPDPTGNTIYF.

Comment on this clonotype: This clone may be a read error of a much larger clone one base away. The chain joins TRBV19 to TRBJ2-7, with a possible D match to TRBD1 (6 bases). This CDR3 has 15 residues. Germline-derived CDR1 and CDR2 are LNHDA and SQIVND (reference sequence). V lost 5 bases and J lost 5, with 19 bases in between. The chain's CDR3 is CASSLGAGDVHEQYF. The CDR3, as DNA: TGTGCCAGTAGTCTCGGGGCAGGGGATGTCCACGAGCAGTACTTC.

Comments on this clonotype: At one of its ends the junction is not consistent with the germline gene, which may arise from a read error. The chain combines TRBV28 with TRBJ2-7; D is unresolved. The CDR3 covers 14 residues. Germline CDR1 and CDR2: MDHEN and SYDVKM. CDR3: CAGSNRLWAYEQYF. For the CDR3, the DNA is TGTGCCGGCAGCAACCGTTTGTGGGCCTACGAGCAGTACTTC.

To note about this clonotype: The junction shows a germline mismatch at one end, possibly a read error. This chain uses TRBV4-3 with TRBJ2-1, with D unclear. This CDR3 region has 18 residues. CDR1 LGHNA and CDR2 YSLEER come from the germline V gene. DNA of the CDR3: TGCGCCAGCAGCCAAAACTCATTAATGGGATTCTCCGACAATGAGCAGTTCTTC. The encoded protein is CASSQNSLMGFSDNEQFF.

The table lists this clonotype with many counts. The CDR3 loop reads CASSSSPAQHTTQYF. The CDR3 coding sequence is TGTGCCAGCAGCTCAAGCCCGGCCCAACACACTACGCAGTATTTT. The J gene is TRBJ2-3, the V gene TRBV7-9; D gene uncertain. The V gene lost 4 bases and the J gene lost 8 bases, with 19 bases spanning the gap. The V gene's germline CDR1 is SEHNR and CDR2 FQNEAQ (reference sequence). The CDR3 is made up of 15 amino acids.

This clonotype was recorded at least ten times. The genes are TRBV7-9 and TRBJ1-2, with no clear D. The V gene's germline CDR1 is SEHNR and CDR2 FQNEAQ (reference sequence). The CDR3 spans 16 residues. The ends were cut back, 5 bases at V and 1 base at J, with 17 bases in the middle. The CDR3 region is CASSTSGPQVNYGYTF. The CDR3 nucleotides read TGTGCCAGCAGCACGTCCGGACCGCAAGTTAACTATGGCTACACCTTC. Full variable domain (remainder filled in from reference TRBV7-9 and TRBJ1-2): DTGVSQNPRHKITKRGQNVTFRCDPISEHNRLYWYRQTLGQGPEFLTYFQNEAQLEKSRLLSDRFSAERPKGSFSTLEIQRTEQGDSAMYLCASSTSGPQVNYGYTFGSGTRLTVV.

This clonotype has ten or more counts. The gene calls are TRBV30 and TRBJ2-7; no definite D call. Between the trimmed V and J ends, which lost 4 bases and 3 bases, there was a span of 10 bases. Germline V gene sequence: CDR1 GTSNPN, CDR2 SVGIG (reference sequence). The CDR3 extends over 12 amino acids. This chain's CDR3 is CAWNSYGYEQYF. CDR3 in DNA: TGTGCCTGGAACAGTTACGGCTACGAGCAGTACTTC. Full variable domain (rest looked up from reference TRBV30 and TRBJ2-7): SQTIHQWPATLVQPVGSPLSLECTVEGTSNPNLYWYRQAAGRGLQLLFYSVGIGQISSEVPQNLSASRPQDRQFILSSKKLLLSDSGFYLCAWNSYGYEQYFGPGTRLTVT.

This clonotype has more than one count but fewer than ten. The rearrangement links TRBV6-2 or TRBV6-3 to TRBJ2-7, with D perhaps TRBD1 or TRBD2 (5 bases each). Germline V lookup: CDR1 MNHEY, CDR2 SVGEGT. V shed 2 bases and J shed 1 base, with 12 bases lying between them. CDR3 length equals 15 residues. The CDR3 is CASSYERGFSYEQYF. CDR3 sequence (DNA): TGTGCCAGCAGTTACGAACGGGGCTTTTCCTACGAGCAGTACTTC.

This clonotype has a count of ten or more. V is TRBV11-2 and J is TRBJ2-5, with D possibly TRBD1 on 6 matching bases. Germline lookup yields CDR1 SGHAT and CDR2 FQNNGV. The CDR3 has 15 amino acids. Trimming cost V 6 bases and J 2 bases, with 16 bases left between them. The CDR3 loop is CASRTTTDRQETQYF. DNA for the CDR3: TGTGCCAGCAGGACGACGACCGACAGGCAAGAGACCCAGTACTTC.

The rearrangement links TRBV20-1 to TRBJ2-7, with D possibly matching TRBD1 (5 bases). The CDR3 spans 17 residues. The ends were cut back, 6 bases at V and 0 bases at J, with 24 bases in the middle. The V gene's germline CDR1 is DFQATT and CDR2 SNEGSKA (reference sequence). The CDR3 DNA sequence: TGCAGTGCCACAAGCTTCGTGGGGCTGATCAGCTCCTACGAGCAGTACTTC. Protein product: CSATSFVGLISSYEQYF.

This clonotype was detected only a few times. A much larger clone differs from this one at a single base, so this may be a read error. The DNA of the CDR3 is TGTGCCAGCAGCCAATCGCGCGGGACGACAGATACGCAGTATTTT. It specifies CASSQSRGTTDTQYF. V is TRBV4-2 and J is TRBJ2-3; tentatively, D is TRBD2 (6 bases). This CDR3 spans 15 amino acids. V was shortened by 2 bases and J by 3 bases, with 12 bases between the two germline ends. Germline CDR1 reads LGHNA; CDR2 reads YNFKEQ.